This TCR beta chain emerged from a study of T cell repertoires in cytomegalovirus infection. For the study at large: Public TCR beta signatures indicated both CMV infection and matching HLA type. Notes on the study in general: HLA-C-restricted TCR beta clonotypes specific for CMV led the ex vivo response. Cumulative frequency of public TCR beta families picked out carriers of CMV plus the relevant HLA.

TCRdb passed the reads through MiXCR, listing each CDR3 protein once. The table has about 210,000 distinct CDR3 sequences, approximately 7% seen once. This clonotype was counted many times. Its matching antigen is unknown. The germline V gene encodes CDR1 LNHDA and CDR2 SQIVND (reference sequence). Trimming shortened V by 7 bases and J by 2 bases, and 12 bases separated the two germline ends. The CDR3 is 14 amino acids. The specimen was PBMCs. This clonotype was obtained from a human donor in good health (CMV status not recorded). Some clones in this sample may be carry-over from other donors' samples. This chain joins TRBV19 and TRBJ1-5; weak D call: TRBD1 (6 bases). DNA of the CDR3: TGTGCCAGTAAATTTTCAGGGGGCAATCAGCCCCAGCATTTT. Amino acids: CASKFSGGNQPQHF.